This is a list of T cell receptor beta chains from one sample in a study of cytomegalovirus exposure and HLA in healthy donors. Clones were read by immunoSEQ multiplex PCR, and TCRdb kept only the in-frame ones, dropping some. This sample has tens of thousands of clones; about 70% occur once, and the top ten carry 6.5% to 8%. The specimen was PBMCs. The source of these receptors is a middle-aged man in good health and CMV-seropositive. The CDR3 runs from the conserved cysteine through the conserved F or W. D genes are given only for firm matches. Rows give clone size only sometimes, using once, few, many, or a class for an expanded clone.

size: few
V: TRBV30
J: TRBJ1-5
D: TRBD1
CDR3: CAWSGTGSNQPQHF
DNA: TGTGCCTGGAGTGGGACAGGGAGCAATCAGCCCCAGCATTTT

size: .
V: TRBV10-3
J: TRBJ1-5
D: .
CDR3: CAIRGSLGQPQHF
DNA: TGTGCCATCAGGGGGAGCCTGGGGCAGCCCCAGCATTTT

size: .
V: TRBV5-1
J: TRBJ1-1
D: TRBD1
CDR3: CASSQKQGARTEAFF
DNA: TGCGCCAGCAGCCAAAAACAGGGGGCGCGCACTGAAGCTTTCTTT

size: large
V: TRBV2
J: TRBJ1-1
D: TRBD1
CDR3: CASSSETGENTEAFF
DNA: TGTGCCAGCAGTTCGGAAACAGGGGAAAACACTGAAGCTTTCTTT

size: .
V: TRBV2
J: TRBJ1-4
D: TRBD1
CDR3: CASKMDRANEKLFF
DNA: TGTGCCAGCAAAATGGACAGGGCCAATGAAAAACTGTTTTTT

size: .
V: TRBV9
J: TRBJ1-5
D: .
CDR3: CASSAADRPNQPQHF
DNA: TGTGCCAGCAGCGCGGCTGACAGGCCCAATCAGCCCCAGCATTTT

size: .
V: TRBV4-2
J: TRBJ2-1
D: .
CDR3: CASSQSGTNNEQFF
DNA: TGTGCCAGCAGCCAATCGGGAACCAACAATGAGCAGTTCTTC

size: .
V: TRBV10-3
J: TRBJ2-1
D: TRBD2
CDR3: CAISMGTRDEQFF
DNA: TGTGCCATCAGTATGGGGACTAGGGATGAGCAGTTCTTC

size: .
V: TRBV25-1
J: TRBJ2-3
D: .
CDR3: CASGSGLADTQYF
DNA: TGTGCCAGCGGGAGTGGGTTGGCAGATACGCAGTATTTT

size: few
V: TRBV11-2
J: TRBJ1-4
D: .
CDR3: CASSLSADGEKLFF
DNA: TGTGCCAGCAGCTTAAGTGCGGATGGGGAAAAACTGTTTTTT

size: .
V: TRBV2
J: TRBJ2-2
D: TRBD2
CDR3: CASSVTSGSGELFF
DNA: TGTGCCAGCAGCGTCACTAGCGGGAGTGGGGAGCTGTTTTTT

size: .
V: TRBV6-1
J: TRBJ1-5
D: .
CDR3: CASRADLNQPQHF
DNA: TGTGCCAGCAGGGCCGATCTCAATCAGCCCCAGCATTTT

size: medium-sized
V: TRBV2
J: TRBJ1-5
D: TRBD1
CDR3: CASRADRDINQPQHF
DNA: TGTGCCAGCAGGGCGGACAGGGATATCAATCAGCCCCAGCATTTT

size: .
V: TRBV29-1
J: TRBJ1-1
D: .
CDR3: CSVGVQGNTEAFF
DNA: TGCAGCGTTGGTGTACAGGGGAACACTGAAGCTTTCTTT

size: .
V: TRBV6-5
J: TRBJ1-1
D: .
CDR3: CASSHGNTEAFF
DNA: TGTGCCAGCAGCCACGGGAACACTGAAGCTTTCTTT

size: few
V: TRBV28
J: TRBJ1-5
D: TRBD1
CDR3: CASSLEQGNQPQHF
DNA: TGTGCCAGCAGTTTGGAACAGGGGAATCAGCCCCAGCATTTT

size: .
V: TRBV2
J: TRBJ1-3
D: .
CDR3: CASKEGAGNTIYF
DNA: TGTGCCAGCAAAGAAGGGGCTGGAAACACCATATATTTT

size: .
V: TRBV19
J: TRBJ1-2
D: TRBD1
CDR3: CASSTGTGGNYGYTF
DNA: TGTGCCAGTAGTACCGGGACAGGGGGCAACTATGGCTACACCTTC

size: few
V: TRBV18
J: TRBJ1-2
D: .
CDR3: CASSPADSFYGYTF
DNA: TGTGCCAGCTCACCAGCGGACAGCTTCTATGGCTACACCTTC

size: .
V: TRBV7-9
J: TRBJ2-1
D: TRBD1
CDR3: CASSSPGTVYYNEQFF
DNA: TGTGCCAGCAGCTCCCCCGGGACAGTCTACTACAATGAGCAGTTCTTC

size: .
V: TRBV4-3
J: TRBJ1-2
D: .
CDR3: CASSQEHSQYYGYTF
DNA: TGCGCCAGCAGCCAAGAGCACAGCCAGTACTATGGCTACACCTTC

size: .
V: TRBV5-1
J: TRBJ2-6
D: .
CDR3: CASSLQGAGANVPTF
DNA: TGCGCCAGCAGCTTACAGGGAGCCGGGGCCAACGTCCCGACTTTC

size: .
V: TRBV30
J: TRBJ2-2
D: TRBD1
CDR3: CAWNRDRGRGELFF
DNA: TGTGCCTGGAACCGGGACAGGGGCCGCGGGGAGCTGTTTTTT

size: .
V: TRBV5-1
J: TRBJ1-5
D: TRBD1
CDR3: CASSLTGGGEPQHF
DNA: TGCGCCAGCAGCCTGACAGGGGGCGGAGAGCCCCAGCATTTT

size: .
V: TRBV28
J: TRBJ2-7
D: .
CDR3: CASNQDSYEQYF
DNA: TGTGCCAGCAACCAGGACAGTTACGAGCAGTACTTC

size: few
V: TRBV19
J: TRBJ2-5
D: .
CDR3: CASNVRGLGETQYF
DNA: TGTGCCAGTAATGTGAGAGGACTTGGGGAGACCCAGTACTTC